This is a list of T cell receptor beta chains from one sample in a study of shared T cell receptors in the human thymus. Using immunoSEQ multiplex PCR, the repertoire was profiled, and TCRdb retains in-frame clones only, with some absent. Found here are about 660,000 clones, approximately 90% of them singletons; the top ten hold about 0.01%. These data also featured in a second study, about human thymus T cells.

Sequenced sample: thymocytes. Receptors were obtained from a boy in the first two years of life with a congenital heart defect. Both conserved end residues are part of each CDR3. A D gene is named only where the DNA matches it firmly. Part of the rows lack a size; the others show once, few, many or a class for expanded clones.

cdr3_nt: TGTGCCAGCAGTTTACGCGGGGAACAACAAGAGACCCAGTACTTC
cdr3_aa: CASSLRGEQQETQYF
d_call: NA
clone_size: NA
j_call: TRBJ2-5
v_call: TRBV27

cdr3_nt: TGCGCCAGCAGCTTGCCCCTCGCGGATCAGTACAATGAGCAGTTCTTC
cdr3_aa: CASSLPLADQYNEQFF
d_call: NA
clone_size: NA
j_call: TRBJ2-1
v_call: TRBV5-1

cdr3_nt: TGCGCCAGCAGCTCCTCAGACAGGGCGGAGGTGAACGAGCAGTACTTC
cdr3_aa: CASSSSDRAEVNEQYF
d_call: TRBD1
clone_size: once
j_call: TRBJ2-7
v_call: TRBV5-1

cdr3_nt: TGCGCCAGCAGCCAAGATGGGGCCACCAACAGCTCTGGGGCCAACGTCCTGACTTTC
cdr3_aa: CASSQDGATNSSGANVLTF
d_call: NA
clone_size: NA
j_call: TRBJ2-6
v_call: TRBV4-3

cdr3_nt: TGTGCCAGCAGCCCCAGTAGCAGGCCGGACTTGCCGTCCCTTAGCATTCAGTACTTC
cdr3_aa: CASSPSSRPDLPSLSIQYF
d_call: NA
clone_size: NA
j_call: TRBJ2-4
v_call: TRBV9

cdr3_nt: TGCGCCAGCAGCCCCGGTAGCGGGAGGGCCGGGCAGTACTTC
cdr3_aa: CASSPGSGRAGQYF
d_call: TRBD2
clone_size: NA
j_call: TRBJ2-7
v_call: TRBV4-3

cdr3_nt: TGTGCCAGCAGGACGGGAAGCCCCTACGAGCAGTACTTC
cdr3_aa: CASRTGSPYEQYF
d_call: NA
clone_size: NA
j_call: TRBJ2-7
v_call: TRBV6-5

cdr3_nt: TGTGCCAGCAGCCGAACAGGGGGTTTAGGAAAACTGTTTTTT
cdr3_aa: CASSRTGGLGKLFF
d_call: TRBD1
clone_size: NA
j_call: TRBJ1-4
v_call: TRBV5-5

cdr3_nt: TGTGCCAGCAGCTCCCCGGACAGGGTAGGGGAGACCCAGTACTTC
cdr3_aa: CASSSPDRVGETQYF
d_call: TRBD1
clone_size: NA
j_call: TRBJ2-5
v_call: TRBV7-2

cdr3_nt: TGTGCCAGCAGCTTAGAAGGGGCGCATACTGAAGCTTTCTTT
cdr3_aa: CASSLEGAHTEAFF
d_call: NA
clone_size: NA
j_call: TRBJ1-1
v_call: TRBV11-2

cdr3_nt: TGCGCCAGCAGCCAAGGACCGGGACAGGCGCATTCCTACGAGCAGTACTTC
cdr3_aa: CASSQGPGQAHSYEQYF
d_call: TRBD1
clone_size: once
j_call: TRBJ2-7
v_call: TRBV4-3

cdr3_nt: TGTGCCAGCAGCCCCTGGGGGCCCTATGGCTACACCTTC
cdr3_aa: CASSPWGPYGYTF
d_call: NA
clone_size: NA
j_call: TRBJ1-2
v_call: TRBV13

cdr3_nt: TGTGCCAGCAGCCACACGGCGGGGGAGGGCCAGAATGAGCAGTTCTTC
cdr3_aa: CASSHTAGEGQNEQFF
d_call: TRBD2
clone_size: NA
j_call: TRBJ2-1
v_call: TRBV11-2

cdr3_nt: TGTGCCAGCAGTTTATATCAGGGGGCAGCCTACGAGCAGTACTTC
cdr3_aa: CASSLYQGAAYEQYF
d_call: TRBD1
clone_size: NA
j_call: TRBJ2-7
v_call: TRBV28

cdr3_nt: TGCGCCAGCATTTTCACTTCCGGGACAGGGTCCTACGAGCAGTACTTC
cdr3_aa: CASIFTSGTGSYEQYF
d_call: TRBD1
clone_size: NA
j_call: TRBJ2-7
v_call: TRBV10-2

cdr3_nt: TGTGCCAGCGGCCTCGAGGCATGGGACACTGAAGCTTTCTTT
cdr3_aa: CASGLEAWDTEAFF
d_call: NA
clone_size: NA
j_call: TRBJ1-1
v_call: TRBV5-5

cdr3_nt: TGTGCCAGCAGCTTAGTGGGGACAGGACGGCTTGAAGCTTTCTTT
cdr3_aa: CASSLVGTGRLEAFF
d_call: TRBD1
clone_size: NA
j_call: TRBJ1-1
v_call: TRBV11-2

cdr3_nt: TGTGCCAGCAGCCAACGACGGACTCCCATAATCCACGAGCAGTACTTC
cdr3_aa: CASSQRRTPIIHEQYF
d_call: NA
clone_size: NA
j_call: TRBJ2-7
v_call: TRBV14

cdr3_nt: TGTGCCAGCAGTTTATCCCCGTATGGGGGACTAGCTGGGTATGAGCAGTTCTTC
cdr3_aa: CASSLSPYGGLAGYEQFF
d_call: TRBD2
clone_size: NA
j_call: TRBJ2-1
v_call: TRBV27

cdr3_nt: TGTGCCAGCAGCCTGGGGGACTATTTCGACTACGAGCAGTACTTC
cdr3_aa: CASSLGDYFDYEQYF
d_call: TRBD2
clone_size: NA
j_call: TRBJ2-7
v_call: TRBV11-3

cdr3_nt: TGTGCCAGCAGTTCCGATCAGCGGGATACGCAGTATTTT
cdr3_aa: CASSSDQRDTQYF
d_call: NA
clone_size: NA
j_call: TRBJ2-3
v_call: TRBV27

cdr3_nt: TGTGCCAGCAGCTTAATTGCGGGAGTCGAGGGCAATGAGCAGTTCTTC
cdr3_aa: CASSLIAGVEGNEQFF
d_call: TRBD2
clone_size: NA
j_call: TRBJ2-1
v_call: TRBV7-3

cdr3_nt: TGTGCCATAGACTCCACAGATACGCAGTATTTT
cdr3_aa: CAIDSTDTQYF
d_call: NA
clone_size: NA
j_call: TRBJ2-3
v_call: TRBV2

cdr3_nt: TGTGCCAGCAGCCCCTGGGGGGGAGCTTCCTACGAGCAGTACTTC
cdr3_aa: CASSPWGGASYEQYF
d_call: TRBD2
clone_size: NA
j_call: TRBJ2-7
v_call: TRBV11-3

cdr3_nt: TGTGCCAGTAGTACGACAGGAGTCGGTCAGCCCCAGCATTTT
cdr3_aa: CASSTTGVGQPQHF
d_call: NA
clone_size: NA
j_call: TRBJ1-5
v_call: TRBV19

cdr3_nt: TGTGCCAGCGGATTCAAGCGGAGCCGCTACGAGCAGTACTTC
cdr3_aa: CASGFKRSRYEQYF
d_call: NA
clone_size: NA
j_call: TRBJ2-7
v_call: TRBV2

cdr3_nt: TGTGCCAGCAGTTCTGGGGGGGGTCCTTGGACTGAAGCTTTCTTT
cdr3_aa: CASSSGGGPWTEAFF
d_call: NA
clone_size: NA
j_call: TRBJ1-1
v_call: TRBV6-1

cdr3_nt: TGCAGTGCGCGGCAGGGTGGACAGTTCTTC
cdr3_aa: CSARQGGQFF
d_call: NA
clone_size: NA
j_call: TRBJ2-1
v_call: TRBV20-1

cdr3_nt: TGTGCCAGAGTAAAAGGGGCCTACAATGAGCAGTTCTTC
cdr3_aa: CARVKGAYNEQFF
d_call: NA
clone_size: few
j_call: TRBJ2-1
v_call: TRBV19

cdr3_nt: TGCGCCAGCAGCCAAGGGCACGGGACTCGCTCTTACAATGAGCAGTTCTTC
cdr3_aa: CASSQGHGTRSYNEQFF
d_call: NA
clone_size: NA
j_call: TRBJ2-1
v_call: TRBV4-3

cdr3_nt: TGTGCCAGCAGCCTCCGGGGGACTAGCGGATACAATGAGCAGTTCTTC
cdr3_aa: CASSLRGTSGYNEQFF
d_call: TRBD2
clone_size: once
j_call: TRBJ2-1
v_call: TRBV7-2

cdr3_nt: TGTGCCAGCTCACCACCTCGTCCGGGTTTAAGTCAGCCCCCTGACACTGAAGCTTTCTTT
cdr3_aa: CASSPPRPGLSQPPDTEAFF
d_call: NA
clone_size: NA
j_call: TRBJ1-1
v_call: TRBV18

cdr3_nt: TGTGCCAGCACCGCGGACTCGCCGGATCTCGAGCAGTACTTC
cdr3_aa: CASTADSPDLEQYF
d_call: NA
clone_size: NA
j_call: TRBJ2-7
v_call: TRBV7-9

cdr3_nt: TGTGCCAGTAGTATAGAGGGGACAGCCTACGAGCAGTACTTC
cdr3_aa: CASSIEGTAYEQYF
d_call: TRBD1
clone_size: once
j_call: TRBJ2-7
v_call: TRBV19

cdr3_nt: TGTGCAAGTCGCTTAACCCTACCTTCTTCGACAGGGGGCGGCCAAGAGACCCAGTACTTC
cdr3_aa: CASRLTLPSSTGGGQETQYF
d_call: NA
clone_size: NA
j_call: TRBJ2-5
v_call: TRBV12-2

cdr3_nt: TGTGCCAGCGGGGGACAGGGGGCAACTGAAGCTTTCTTT
cdr3_aa: CASGGQGATEAFF
d_call: TRBD1
clone_size: NA
j_call: TRBJ1-1
v_call: TRBV25-1

cdr3_nt: TGTGCCAGCAGTTTCGCGCTAGCGGGAGGCCCCAGAGATAGCTCCTACAATGAGCAGTTCTTC
cdr3_aa: CASSFALAGGPRDSSYNEQFF
d_call: TRBD2
clone_size: NA
j_call: TRBJ2-1
v_call: TRBV28

cdr3_nt: TGTGCCAGCAGCTTAGACGGGCGGGATTACTTCTACGAGCAGTACTTC
cdr3_aa: CASSLDGRDYFYEQYF
d_call: NA
clone_size: once
j_call: TRBJ2-7
v_call: TRBV11-2

cdr3_nt: TGTGCCAGCAGCATTCACAGGGGTGGTTCCTACGAGCAGTACTTC
cdr3_aa: CASSIHRGGSYEQYF
d_call: TRBD1
clone_size: few
j_call: TRBJ2-7
v_call: TRBV7-9

cdr3_nt: TGTGCCAGCAGCTTCAGGGCGGGAGCTAGCACAGATACGCAGTATTTT
cdr3_aa: CASSFRAGASTDTQYF
d_call: TRBD2
clone_size: NA
j_call: TRBJ2-3
v_call: TRBV5-4

cdr3_nt: TGTGCCAGCAGCGCAAACAGGGGCGGCACCGGGGAGCTGTTTTTT
cdr3_aa: CASSANRGGTGELFF
d_call: TRBD1
clone_size: NA
j_call: TRBJ2-2
v_call: TRBV7-6

cdr3_nt: TGTGCCAGCAGTGAAAACGATGTGGGCTTCAGTGAAAAACTGTTTTTT
cdr3_aa: CASSENDVGFSEKLFF
d_call: NA
clone_size: NA
j_call: TRBJ1-4
v_call: TRBV6-1

cdr3_nt: TGCGCCAGCAGTCATGGGTTTAGGGACAGGGCCCCCAGGGTACGGCAGTATTTT
cdr3_aa: CASSHGFRDRAPRVRQYF
d_call: TRBD1
clone_size: NA
j_call: TRBJ2-3
v_call: TRBV23-1

cdr3_nt: TGCGCCAGCAGCCAAGATCAATATGCGGGAGGCACAGATACGCAGTATTTT
cdr3_aa: CASSQDQYAGGTDTQYF
d_call: TRBD2
clone_size: NA
j_call: TRBJ2-3
v_call: TRBV4-1

cdr3_nt: TGTGCCAGCTCCCTGAGTTCCACAGATACGCAGTATTTT
cdr3_aa: CASSLSSTDTQYF
d_call: NA
clone_size: NA
j_call: TRBJ2-3
v_call: TRBV7-2

cdr3_nt: TGCGCCAGCAGCTTGGGTCGGAGCGGCTACACAGATACGCAGTATTTT
cdr3_aa: CASSLGRSGYTDTQYF
d_call: NA
clone_size: NA
j_call: TRBJ2-3
v_call: TRBV5-1

cdr3_nt: TGTGCCAGCAGTTTTATCGCAGGAGAGACCCAGTACTTC
cdr3_aa: CASSFIAGETQYF
d_call: NA
clone_size: NA
j_call: TRBJ2-5
v_call: TRBV28

cdr3_nt: TGTGCCACCAGCAGGGCGGAGCGGGAAATTTACAAAAACATTCAGTACTTC
cdr3_aa: CATSRAEREIYKNIQYF
d_call: TRBD2
clone_size: few
j_call: TRBJ2-4
v_call: TRBV15

cdr3_nt: TGTGCCAGCAGCTTAGGGGACTTCCCGAACAATGAGCAGTTCTTC
cdr3_aa: CASSLGDFPNNEQFF
d_call: NA
clone_size: once
j_call: TRBJ2-1
v_call: TRBV7-7

cdr3_nt: TGTGCCAGCAGTCTGTTTTGGGAGGGTACAGATACGCAGTATTTT
cdr3_aa: CASSLFWEGTDTQYF
d_call: TRBD2
clone_size: NA
j_call: TRBJ2-3
v_call: TRBV25-1

cdr3_nt: TGTGCCAGCAGTGTAAGCGGGATAGCTCCTACCTCTGGAAACACCATATATTTT
cdr3_aa: CASSVSGIAPTSGNTIYF
d_call: NA
clone_size: NA
j_call: TRBJ1-3
v_call: TRBV2

cdr3_nt: TGTGCCAGCAGCCCGGATATGAGTGGGACAGGAGACACTGAAGCTTTCTTT
cdr3_aa: CASSPDMSGTGDTEAFF
d_call: TRBD1
clone_size: NA
j_call: TRBJ1-1
v_call: TRBV5-4

cdr3_nt: TGTGCCAGCAGCTTGGAAGCGGGACCCCCAGATACGCAGTATTTT
cdr3_aa: CASSLEAGPPDTQYF
d_call: TRBD2
clone_size: NA
j_call: TRBJ2-3
v_call: TRBV5-5

cdr3_nt: TGTGCCACCAGCAGATCCCTCGACAGGGTTGGCTACACCTTC
cdr3_aa: CATSRSLDRVGYTF
d_call: TRBD1
clone_size: NA
j_call: TRBJ1-2
v_call: TRBV15

cdr3_nt: TGTGCCAGCAGTGCGGAGACAGTACCCTACGAGCAGTACTTC
cdr3_aa: CASSAETVPYEQYF
d_call: NA
clone_size: NA
j_call: TRBJ2-7
v_call: TRBV6-1

cdr3_nt: TGTGCCAGCAGCTTAGAGGGGTTGGGGGCCAATGAGCAGTTCTTC
cdr3_aa: CASSLEGLGANEQFF
d_call: NA
clone_size: NA
j_call: TRBJ2-1
v_call: TRBV7-6

cdr3_nt: TGTGCCAGCAGCTTAGTCTCGCACGGCGCGGGGAAGGAGCTGTTTTTT
cdr3_aa: CASSLVSHGAGKELFF
d_call: NA
clone_size: NA
j_call: TRBJ2-2
v_call: TRBV11-3

cdr3_nt: TGTGCCAGCAGTTGGAGACAGGGGGCACGGGAGACCCAGTACTTC
cdr3_aa: CASSWRQGARETQYF
d_call: TRBD1
clone_size: NA
j_call: TRBJ2-5
v_call: TRBV27

cdr3_nt: TGTGCCAGCTCACCAAGGACAGGGGGCTCCTACGAGCAGTACTTC
cdr3_aa: CASSPRTGGSYEQYF
d_call: TRBD1
clone_size: few
j_call: TRBJ2-7
v_call: TRBV18